This TCR beta chain was sequenced during a study of shared clonotypes between healthy human individuals. Overall study: Those who served as donors were a couple of women and a few men between the ages of 18 and 49.

PCR replicates from unsorted PBMC used around 320 ng DNA, and this amount was about 30,000 T cell genomes. Per the original data handling: For the immunoSEQ data, sequences were junction-only without quality scores, so filtering differed. TCRdb's copy holds only in-frame clones and misses some; the assay was immunoSEQ multiplex PCR. V, J and clone size derive from that table, while D and trimming were established from the DNA sequence. The table records fewer than 700,000 clones, around 78% of them present only once. Caucasian adults living in Nashville, Tennessee, provided all samples. Germline V gene lookup returns CDR1 SEHNR and CDR2 FQNEAQ (reference sequence). V was pared by 0 bases and J by 2 bases, with 6 bases between. CDR3 length: 14 residues.

The V call is TRBV7-9, the J call TRBJ2-3; D ambiguous. The TCR was taken from a woman aged 40-49 years in good health. Some clones in this sample may be carry-over from other donors' samples. The material sequenced was PBMCs. CDR3 region: CASSLAGVTDTQYF. The CDR3 coding sequence is TGTGCCAGCAGCTTAGCGGGCGTCACAGATACGCAGTATTTT.